One and the same sample provided the 11 T cell receptor beta chains below, sequenced in a study of blood T cell repertoires in COVID-19. Assay: immunoSEQ multiplex PCR; the TCRdb copy retains only in-frame clones and omits some. The sample comprises approximately 21,000 clones, around 70% of which are singletons, and 15% to 20% rests with the top ten. The source material was peripheral blood. These receptors were collected from a human donor in a cohort sampled during active or convalescent COVID-19.

This clone was observed a few times. The chain couples TRBV9 to TRBJ1-1; D perhaps matches TRBD1 (6 bases). The germline V gene encodes CDR1 SGDLS and CDR2 YYNGEE. The CDR3 is 14 residues long. Trimming left V 4 bases short and J 6 bases short, with 16 bases between. The CDR3 spells CASSNGGRGAEAFF. CDR3 DNA sequence: TGTGCCAGCAGCAACGGGGGGCGAGGGGCTGAAGCTTTCTTT.

This sequence joins TRBV3-1 (or the pseudogene TRBV3-2) and TRBJ1-1; possibly TRBD1 for D (6 bases). V was trimmed by 6 bases and J by 1 base, leaving 12 bases between them. The germline V gene encodes CDR1 LGHDT and CDR2 YNNKEL (reference sequence). CDR3 length equals 14 residues. The CDR3 is CASSRGQKNTEAFF. CDR3 DNA sequence: TGTGCCAGCAGTCGCGGACAGAAGAACACTGAAGCTTTCTTT.

The chain employs TRBV28 and TRBJ1-5, with 7 bases fitting TRBD1. In germline, CDR1 is MDHEN, CDR2 SYDVKM. The CDR3 spans 15 residues. Trimming removed 4 bases from V and 5 bases from J; junction bases left unmatched: 8. CDR3 amino acids: CASSSLYRGDQPQHF. The DNA for the CDR3 is TGTGCCAGCAGTTCCCTATACAGGGGAGATCAGCCCCAGCATTTT.

The genes are TRBV7-9 and TRBJ1-5, with TRBD1 as a possible D gene (6 bases). The CDR3 contains 16 residues. V was shortened by 1 base and J by 2 bases, with 12 bases between the two germline ends. Per germline, CDR1 SEHNR and CDR2 FQNEAQ (reference sequence). This chain's CDR3 is CASSLGGGPRNQPQHF. The CDR3 region has the DNA TGTGCCAGCAGCTTAGGGGGGGGGCCTCGCAATCAGCCCCAGCATTTT.

Only one count was recorded for this clone. This chain links TRBV30 with TRBJ1-2; D may be TRBD1 (6 bases). Germline CDR1 GTSNPN, CDR2 SVGIG (reference sequence). This CDR3 is built from 15 residues. Between the trimmed V and J ends, which lost 3 bases and 0 bases, there was a span of 14 bases. The CDR3 nucleotides are TGTGCCTGGAGGGTAATGGGACAACCTAACTATGGCTACACCTTC. As protein: CAWRVMGQPNYGYTF.

V is TRBV18 and J is TRBJ1-1; D gene ambiguous. This CDR3 contains 14 residues. Trimming stripped 7 bases from V and 1 base from J, with 13 bases between. CDR1 is KGHSH and CDR2 is LQKENI in the germline V gene. CDR3 amino acids: CASLPGSTNTEAFF. The DNA of the CDR3 is TGTGCCAGCTTACCGGGCAGTACGAACACTGAAGCTTTCTTT.

V is TRBV9 and J is TRBJ1-2, with D possibly TRBD1 on 6 matching bases. Germline V gene lookup returns CDR1 SGDLS and CDR2 YYNGEE. V lost 3 bases, J lost 5 bases, and 14 bases lay in between. This CDR3 is built from 14 residues. CDR3 sequence (DNA): TGTGCCAGCAGCGCACAGGGTTCGAGATATGGCTACACCTTC. Translation gives CASSAQGSRYGYTF.

The V gene is TRBV6-5, the J gene TRBJ2-3, with no clear D. The germline CDR1 and CDR2 sequences are MNHEY and SVGAGI. This CDR3 region has 14 residues. Trimming pared 6 bases from V and 2 bases from J, leaving 12 bases between. The CDR3 protein is CASSPVYPTDTQYF. CDR3 nucleotides: TGTGCCAGCAGCCCAGTTTATCCCACAGATACGCAGTATTTT.

This rearrangement joins TRBV28 to TRBJ1-5, with unresolved D. The germline V gene has CDR1 MDHEN and CDR2 SYDVKM. Trimming stripped 8 bases from V and 0 bases from J, with 17 bases between. This CDR3 contains 16 residues. The CDR3 region has the DNA TGTGCCAGCCGGGATTGGGAAGTATATAGCAATCAGCCCCAGCATTTT. Translation gives CASRDWEVYSNQPQHF. Full variable domain (missing parts from reference TRBV28 and TRBJ1-5): DVKVTQSSRYLVKRTGEKVFLECVQDMDHENMFWYRQDPGLGLRLIYFSYDVKMKEKGDIPEGYSVSREKKERFSLILESASTNQTSMYLCASRDWEVYSNQPQHFGDGTRLSIL.

The rearrangement links TRBV6-5 to TRBJ1-5, with 7 positions matching TRBD1. The V gene end was trimmed by 5 bases and the J gene end by 6 bases; junction bases not matched to a gene: 7. Germline loops: CDR1 MNHEY, CDR2 SVGAGI. The CDR3 loop spans 14 amino acids. The CDR3 is CASSLQGIAQPQHF. In DNA form, the CDR3 reads TGTGCCAGCAGTCTACAGGGGATTGCTCAGCCCCAGCATTTT.

The chain uses TRBV11-3 and TRBJ2-3; TRBD2 matches 11 bases. Losses at the gene ends were 2 bases for V and 5 bases for J; bases not matched to a gene: 6. The CDR3 has 16 residues. In germline, CDR1 is SGHNT, CDR2 YENEEA. The CDR3 here is CASSLRSGRAGDTQYF. The CDR3 DNA sequence: TGTGCCAGCAGCTTACGTAGCGGGAGGGCTGGAGATACGCAGTATTTT.